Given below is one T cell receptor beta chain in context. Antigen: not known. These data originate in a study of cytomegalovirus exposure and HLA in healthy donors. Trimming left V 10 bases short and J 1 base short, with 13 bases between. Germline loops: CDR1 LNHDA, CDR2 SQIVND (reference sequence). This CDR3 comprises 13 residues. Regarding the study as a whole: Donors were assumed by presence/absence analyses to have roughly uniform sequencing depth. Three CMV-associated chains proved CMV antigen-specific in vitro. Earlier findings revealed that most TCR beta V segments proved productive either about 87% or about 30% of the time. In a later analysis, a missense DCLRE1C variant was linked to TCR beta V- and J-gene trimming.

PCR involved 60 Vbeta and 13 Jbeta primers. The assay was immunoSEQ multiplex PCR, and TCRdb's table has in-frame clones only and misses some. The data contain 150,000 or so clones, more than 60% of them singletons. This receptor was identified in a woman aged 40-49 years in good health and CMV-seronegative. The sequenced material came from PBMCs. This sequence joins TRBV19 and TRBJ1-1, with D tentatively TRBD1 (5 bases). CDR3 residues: CATRTQGNTEAFF. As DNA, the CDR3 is TGTGCCACCCGGACCCAGGGGAACACTGAAGCTTTCTTT.